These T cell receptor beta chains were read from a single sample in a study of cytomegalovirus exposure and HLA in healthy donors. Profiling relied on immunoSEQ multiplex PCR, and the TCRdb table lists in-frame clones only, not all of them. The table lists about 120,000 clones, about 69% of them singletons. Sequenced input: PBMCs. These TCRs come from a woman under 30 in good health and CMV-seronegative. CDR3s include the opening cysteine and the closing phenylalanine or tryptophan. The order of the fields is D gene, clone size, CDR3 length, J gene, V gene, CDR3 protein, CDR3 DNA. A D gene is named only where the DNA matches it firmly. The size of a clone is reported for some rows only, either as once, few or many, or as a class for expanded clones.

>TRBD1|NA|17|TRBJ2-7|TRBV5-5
CASSEGQEQSLSYEQYF
TGTGCCAGCAGCGAGGGACAGGAGCAAAGCCTCTCCTACGAGCAGTACTTC
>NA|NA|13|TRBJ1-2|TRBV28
CASSNTGFGGYTF
TGTGCCAGCAGCAATACAGGCTTTGGTGGCTACACCTTC
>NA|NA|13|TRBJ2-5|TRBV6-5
CASADTVKETQYF
TGTGCCAGCGCGGACACCGTTAAAGAGACCCAGTACTTC
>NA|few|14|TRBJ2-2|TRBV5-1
CASSQGRNTGELFF
TGCGCCAGCAGCCAGGGTAGGAACACCGGGGAGCTGTTTTTT
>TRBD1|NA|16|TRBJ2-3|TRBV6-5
CASRYLGQGTPRAQYF
TGTGCCAGCAGATACCTGGGACAGGGAACCCCTCGGGCGCAGTATTTT
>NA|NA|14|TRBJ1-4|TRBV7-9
CASSPSALSEKLFF
TGTGCCAGCAGCCCCTCCGCGCTTAGTGAAAAACTGTTTTTT
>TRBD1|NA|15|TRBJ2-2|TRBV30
CAWSGSGTAPGELFF
TGTGCCTGGAGTGGATCCGGGACAGCACCCGGGGAGCTGTTTTTT
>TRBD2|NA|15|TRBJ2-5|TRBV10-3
CAISEPGTRGETQYF
TGTGCCATCAGTGAGCCCGGGACTAGAGGAGAGACCCAGTACTTC
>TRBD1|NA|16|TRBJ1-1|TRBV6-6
CASSAYQQGMNTEAFF
TGTGCCAGCAGTGCATACCAACAGGGGATGAACACTGAAGCTTTCTTT
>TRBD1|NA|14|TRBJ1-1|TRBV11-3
CASSNTGVVAEAFF
TGTGCCAGCAGCAACACAGGGGTCGTGGCTGAAGCTTTCTTT
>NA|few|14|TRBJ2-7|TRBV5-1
CASRRDGVSYEQYF
TGCGCCAGCAGGCGAGACGGGGTAAGCTACGAGCAGTACTTC
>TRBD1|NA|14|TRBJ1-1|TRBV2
CASTRTGEGTEAFF
TGTGCCAGCACCCGGACAGGGGAGGGGACTGAAGCTTTCTTT
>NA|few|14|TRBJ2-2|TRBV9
CASSVVGGTGELFF
TGTGCCAGCAGCGTAGTAGGGGGCACCGGGGAGCTGTTTTTT
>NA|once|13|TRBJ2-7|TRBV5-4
CASTTATNDEQYF
TGTGCCAGCACGACAGCGACGAACGACGAGCAGTACTTC
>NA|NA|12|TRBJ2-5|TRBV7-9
CASSLDTETQYF
TGTGCCAGCAGCTTGGACACAGAGACCCAGTACTTC
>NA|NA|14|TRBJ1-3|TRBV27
CASSLHGPGNTIYF
TGTGCCAGCAGTTTACACGGTCCCGGAAACACCATATATTTT
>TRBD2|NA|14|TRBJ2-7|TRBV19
CASNAGTSDYEQYF
TGTGCCAGTAACGCCGGGACTAGCGACTACGAGCAGTACTTC
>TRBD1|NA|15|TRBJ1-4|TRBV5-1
CASSWGNRGDEKLFF
TGCGCCAGCAGCTGGGGGAACAGGGGTGATGAAAAACTGTTTTTT
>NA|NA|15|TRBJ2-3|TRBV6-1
CASSEVHHAQDTQYF
TGTGCCAGCAGTGAAGTTCACCATGCACAAGATACGCAGTATTTT
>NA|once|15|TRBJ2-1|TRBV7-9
CASSLTTSGYNEQFF
TGTGCCAGCAGCTTAACCACCTCGGGCTACAATGAGCAGTTCTTC
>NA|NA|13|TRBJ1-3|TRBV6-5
CASSPGLGNTIYF
TGTGCCAGCAGTCCGGGACTAGGAAACACCATATATTTT
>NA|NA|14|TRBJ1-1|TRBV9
CASSVVGGPGEAFF
TGTGCCAGCAGCGTAGTTGGGGGCCCAGGAGAAGCTTTCTTT
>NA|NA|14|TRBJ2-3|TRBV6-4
CASSDSSGVDTQYF
TGTGCCAGCAGTGACTCTAGCGGTGTCGATACGCAGTATTTT
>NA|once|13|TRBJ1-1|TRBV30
CAWSHSGGREAFF
TGTGCCTGGAGCCATTCGGGAGGGAGGGAAGCTTTCTTT
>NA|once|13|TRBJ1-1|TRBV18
CASSPLGGTEAFF
TGTGCCAGCTCACCTCTGGGGGGTACTGAAGCTTTCTTT